This T cell receptor beta chain was sequenced for a study of post-analysis software for immune sequencing data. Study-wide background: There were relapsing-remitting, secondary progressive and progressive-relapsing multiple sclerosis among the disease courses included.

This clonotype was observed a handful of times. What it binds is unknown. Study-level findings and limits: Roughly five TRBV segments were more frequent in patients than controls; TRBV5-6, TRBV5-1 and TRBV20-1 belonged to this group.

With V trimmed by 4 bases and J by 4 bases, 9 bases remained unmatched. CDR1 and CDR2 from the germline V gene are SGHAT and FQNNGV. CDR3 length equals 16 residues. Each TCR beta cDNA library carried unique molecular identifiers. T cells numbering roughly 0.9 to 10 million yielded cDNA molecules that totaled about 500,000. TCRdb passed the PCR reads through MiXCR, listing each CDR3 protein once. The profile shows some 800,000 distinct CDR3 sequences, under 60% of them singletons. The sample taken for sequencing was blood. The chain couples TRBV11-2 to TRBJ1-2, with TRBD1 matching over 10 bases. This receptor was identified in a girl between 10 and 17 years old with multiple sclerosis. This CDR3 reads CASSSSGTGVFYGYTF. In DNA form, the CDR3 reads TGTGCCAGCAGCTCCTCCGGGACAGGGGTGTTCTATGGCTACACCTTC. The whole variable domain, remainder taken from reference TRBV11-2 and TRBJ1-2, is EAGVAQSPRYKIIEKRQSVAFWCNPISGHATLYWYQQILGQGPKLLIQFQNNGVVDDSQLPKDRFSAERLKGVDSTLKIQPAKLEDSAVYLCASSSSGTGVFYGYTFGSGTRLTVV.